This T cell receptor (beta chain) was obtained from a study of Ad26.COV2.S vaccination and SARS-CoV-2 variants. Treatment described: over 15 received Ad26.COV2.S at low or high dose, single or two shots; roughly five received placebo; per-sample allocation not given. Each sample was drawn 63 days after the first injection (of vaccine or placebo). Immunization relied on an Ad26 vector, which expressed Wuhan-strain SARS-CoV-2 spike. Using immunoSEQ multiplex PCR, the repertoire was profiled, and TCRdb retains in-frame clones only, with some absent. The sample contains 300,000 to 500,000 clones, 75% to 90% of which appear only once. The receptor was isolated from a person aged 18 to 59 who received the Ad26.COV2.S COVID-19 vaccine or a placebo. This sample comprised peripheral blood, obtained in a trial of Ad26.COV2.S vaccine versus placebo.

This chain's CDR3 is CASSLRAGYTDTQYF. CDR3 nucleotide sequence: TGCGCCAGCAGTCTAAGAGCGGGGTACACAGATACGCAGTATTTT. The chain links TRBV23-1 to TRBJ2-3; 7 nucleotides match TRBD2. TRBV23-1 is reported as an ORF; its role is uncertain. V trimming: 4 bases; J trimming: 2 bases; junction bases outside the gene matches: 6. The CDR3 covers 15 residues.